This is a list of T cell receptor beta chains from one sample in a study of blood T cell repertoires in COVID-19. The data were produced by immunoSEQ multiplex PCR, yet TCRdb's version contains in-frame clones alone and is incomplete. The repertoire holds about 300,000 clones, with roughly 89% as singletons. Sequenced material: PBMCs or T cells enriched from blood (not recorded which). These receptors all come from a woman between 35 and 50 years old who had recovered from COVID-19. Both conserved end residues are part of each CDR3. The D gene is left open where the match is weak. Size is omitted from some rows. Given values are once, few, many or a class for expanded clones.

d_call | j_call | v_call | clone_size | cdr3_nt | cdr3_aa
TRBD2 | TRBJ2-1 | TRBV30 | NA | TGTGCCTGGACTAGCGGGCGGTACAATGAGCAGTTCTTC | CAWTSGRYNEQFF
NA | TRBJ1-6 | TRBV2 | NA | TGTGCCACGCGGGGCGCAAATTCACCCCTCCACTTT | CATRGANSPLHF
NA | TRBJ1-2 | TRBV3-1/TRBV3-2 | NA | TGTGCCAGCAGCCAAGATAAGAGGGCAGGATATGGCTACACCTTC | CASSQDKRAGYGYTF
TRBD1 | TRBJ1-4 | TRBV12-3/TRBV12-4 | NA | TGTGCCAGACCCTGGGACAGTAATGAAAAACTGTTTTTT | CARPWDSNEKLFF
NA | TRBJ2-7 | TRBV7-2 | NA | TGTGCCAGCCTCCCAGAACAGAACTACGAGCAGTACTTC | CASLPEQNYEQYF
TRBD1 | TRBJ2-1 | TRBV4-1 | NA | TGCGCCAGCAGCCGATCAGGACAGGCCGGAGAGCAGTTCTTC | CASSRSGQAGEQFF
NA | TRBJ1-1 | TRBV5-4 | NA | TGTGCCAGCAGCTTACAAACTGAAGCTTTCTTT | CASSLQTEAFF
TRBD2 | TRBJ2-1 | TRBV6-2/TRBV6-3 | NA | TGTGCCAGCAGTTACGTAGCGGGAACCTACAATGAGCAGTTCTTC | CASSYVAGTYNEQFF
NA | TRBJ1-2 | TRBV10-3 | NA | TGTGCCATCAGAGAAGGACTACTTAACTATGGCTACACCTTC | CAIREGLLNYGYTF
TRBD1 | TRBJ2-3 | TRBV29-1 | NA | TGCAGCGTCGCCAGGGACAGCTCTTTCACAGATACGCAGTATTTT | CSVARDSSFTDTQYF
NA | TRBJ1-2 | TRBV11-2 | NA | TGTGCCAGCAGCTTAGCTCGCGATCCCCACTATGGCTACACCTTC | CASSLARDPHYGYTF
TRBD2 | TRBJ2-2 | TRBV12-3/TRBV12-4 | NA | TGTGCCAGCGGCCGCGGGGGGTCCGGGGAGCTGTTTTTT | CASGRGGSGELFF
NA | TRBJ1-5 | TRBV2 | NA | TGTGCCAGCAGTGAAGGGACAGTTAGCAATCAGCCCCAGCATTTT | CASSEGTVSNQPQHF
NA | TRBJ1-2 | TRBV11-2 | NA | TGTGCCAGCAGCTTAGAGCCGGTATATGGCTACACCTTC | CASSLEPVYGYTF
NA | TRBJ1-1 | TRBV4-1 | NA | TGCGCCAGCAGCCAAGGGGGAGTAAACACTGAAGCTTTCTTT | CASSQGGVNTEAFF
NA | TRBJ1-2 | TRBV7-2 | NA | TGTGCCAGCACCCTGGCCGGGCAAAGGGGTGGCTACACCTTC | CASTLAGQRGGYTF
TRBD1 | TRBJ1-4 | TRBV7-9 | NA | TGTGCCAGCAGCTTGGTGACAGGGGAGAATGAAAAACTGTTTTTT | CASSLVTGENEKLFF
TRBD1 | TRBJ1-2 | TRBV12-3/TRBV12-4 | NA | TGTGCCAGCAACCACAGGGGCGGCTACACCTTC | CASNHRGGYTF
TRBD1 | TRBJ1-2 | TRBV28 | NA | TGTGCCAGCAGTTTATTGCGAAGGACAGGAGGGGATGGCTACACCTTC | CASSLLRRTGGDGYTF
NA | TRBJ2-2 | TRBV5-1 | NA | TGCGCCAGCACGCTACTAGGCGGTGAGGAGCTGTTTTTT | CASTLLGGEELFF
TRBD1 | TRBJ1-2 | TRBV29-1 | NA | TGCAGCGTCGGACTTGGGACAGGGGGCAAAACTAGCTATGGCTACACCTTC | CSVGLGTGGKTSYGYTF
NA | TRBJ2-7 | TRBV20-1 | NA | TGCAGTGCTAGTGGGGCGAGTCAGTACTTC | CSASGASQYF
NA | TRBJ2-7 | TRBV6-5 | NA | TGTGCCAGCACCGAAACACCGGGGGTCTACGAGCAGTACTTC | CASTETPGVYEQYF
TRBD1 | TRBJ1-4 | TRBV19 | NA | TGTGCCAGTAGGGACGGGACAGCGAATAATGAAAAACTGTTTTTT | CASRDGTANNEKLFF
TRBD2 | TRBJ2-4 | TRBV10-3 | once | TGTGCCATCAGTGCACTCGCGGGAGGTGAAAACATTCAGTACTTC | CAISALAGGENIQYF
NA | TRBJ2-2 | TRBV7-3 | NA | TGTGCCAGCAGCTCTCAGGGGGGTGGCACCGGGGAGCTGTTTTTT | CASSSQGGGTGELFF
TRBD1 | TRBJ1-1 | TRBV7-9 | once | TGTGCCAGCAGCAGCCCGGGACAGGGGGCGGCAGCTTTCTTT | CASSSPGQGAAAFF
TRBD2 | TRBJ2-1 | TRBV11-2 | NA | TGTGCCAGCAGCTCACCGGGACTAGCACCGCTCTTC | CASSSPGLAPLF
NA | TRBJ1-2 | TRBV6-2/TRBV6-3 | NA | TGTGCCAGCAGTTACTTCCTCGCGGGAACAGATTCTCGTGGCTACACCTTC | CASSYFLAGTDSRGYTF
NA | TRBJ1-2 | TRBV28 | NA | TGTGCCAGCAGTAGTACAGTCTCCCTGGGCTACACCTTC | CASSSTVSLGYTF
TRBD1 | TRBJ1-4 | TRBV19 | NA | TGTGCCAGTAGTCGACAGGGGGTAGAAGAAAAACTGTTTTTT | CASSRQGVEEKLFF
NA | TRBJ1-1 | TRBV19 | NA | TGTGCCAGTAGTCAGCAGCGAGGCACTGAAGCTTTCTTT | CASSQQRGTEAFF
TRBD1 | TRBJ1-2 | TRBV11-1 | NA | TGTGCCAGCAGCTCCTCCTCTCAGGGGGCGGGAGGCTACACCTTC | CASSSSSQGAGGYTF
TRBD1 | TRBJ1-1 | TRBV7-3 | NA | TGTGCCAGCAGCTTAAGGGCAGGGGGCACTGAAGCTTTCTTT | CASSLRAGGTEAFF
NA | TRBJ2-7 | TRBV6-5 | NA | TGTGCCAGCAGTTACTCGAGACTACTTGACTACGAGCAGTACTTC | CASSYSRLLDYEQYF
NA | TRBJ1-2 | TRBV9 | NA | TGTGCCAGCAGCCCCCGAGACACCGGCAACTATGGCTACACCTTC | CASSPRDTGNYGYTF
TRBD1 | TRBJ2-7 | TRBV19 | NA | TGTGCCAGTAGTATTCCGGGACAGGGATCGTACGAGCAGTACTTC | CASSIPGQGSYEQYF
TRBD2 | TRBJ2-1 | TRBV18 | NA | TGTGCCAGCTCACCACCGGGAGTAGCGGGGGGATACAATGAGCAGTTCTTC | CASSPPGVAGGYNEQFF
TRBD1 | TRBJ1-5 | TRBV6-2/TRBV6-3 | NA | TGTGCCAGCAGCCAGAACCGGGACAGGGTGCGCGTAGGCAATCAGCCCCAGCATTTT | CASSQNRDRVRVGNQPQHF
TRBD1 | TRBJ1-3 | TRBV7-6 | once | TGTGCCAGCAGCTCGCTTCAGGGGGGTGGAAACACCATATATTTT | CASSSLQGGGNTIYF
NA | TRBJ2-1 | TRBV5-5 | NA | TGTGCCAGCAGCCCGGGACTCCACTACAATGAGCAGTTCTTC | CASSPGLHYNEQFF
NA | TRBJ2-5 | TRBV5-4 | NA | TGTGCCAGCAGCTCGCGCGGGCAAGAGACCCAGTACTTC | CASSSRGQETQYF
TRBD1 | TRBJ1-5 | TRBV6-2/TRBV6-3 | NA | TGTGCCAGCAGTAGAGGTGGCGCAGGGGGCTTTTATCAGCCCCAGCATTTT | CASSRGGAGGFYQPQHF
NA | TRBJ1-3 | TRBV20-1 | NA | TGCAGTGCTAGTTCGGTCTCTGGAAACACCATATATTTT | CSASSVSGNTIYF
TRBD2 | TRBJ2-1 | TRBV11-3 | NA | TGTGCCAGCAGCTTAGAATTTACTAGCGGGAGGGCCGGGGAGCAGTTCTTC | CASSLEFTSGRAGEQFF
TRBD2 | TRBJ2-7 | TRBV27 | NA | TGTGCCAGCAGACCGCTACTAGCGGGGGGGCCCTACGAGCAGTACTTC | CASRPLLAGGPYEQYF
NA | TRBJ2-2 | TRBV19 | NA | TGTGCCAGTACCCCTGGGGGCAGGGTGGGCGTCGGGGAGCTGTTTTTT | CASTPGGRVGVGELFF
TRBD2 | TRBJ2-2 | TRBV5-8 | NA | TGTGCCAGCAGCTTGATTGGACTAGCGGGGGACCCGAATACCGGGGAGCTGTTTTTT | CASSLIGLAGDPNTGELFF